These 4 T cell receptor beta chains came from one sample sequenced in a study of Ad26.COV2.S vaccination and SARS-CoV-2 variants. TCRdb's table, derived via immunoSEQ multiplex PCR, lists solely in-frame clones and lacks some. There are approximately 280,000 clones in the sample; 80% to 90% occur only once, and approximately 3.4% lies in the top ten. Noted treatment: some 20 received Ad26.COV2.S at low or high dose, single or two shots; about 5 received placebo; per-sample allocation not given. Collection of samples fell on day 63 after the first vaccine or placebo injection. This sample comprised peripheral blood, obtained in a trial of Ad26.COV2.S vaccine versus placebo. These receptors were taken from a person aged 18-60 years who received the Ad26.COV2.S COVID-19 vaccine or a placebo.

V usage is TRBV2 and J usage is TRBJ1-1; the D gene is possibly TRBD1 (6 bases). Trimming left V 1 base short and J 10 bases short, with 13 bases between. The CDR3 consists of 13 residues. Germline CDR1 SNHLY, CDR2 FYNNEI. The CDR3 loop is CASSEGPGARAFF. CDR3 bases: TGTGCCAGCAGTGAAGGTCCAGGGGCAAGAGCTTTCTTT. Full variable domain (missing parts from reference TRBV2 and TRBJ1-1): EPEVTQTPSHQVTQMGQEVILRCVPISNHLYFYWYRQILGQKVEFLVSFYNNEISEKSEIFDDQFSVERPDGSNFTLKIRSTKLEDSAMYFCASSEGPGARAFFGQGTRLTVV.

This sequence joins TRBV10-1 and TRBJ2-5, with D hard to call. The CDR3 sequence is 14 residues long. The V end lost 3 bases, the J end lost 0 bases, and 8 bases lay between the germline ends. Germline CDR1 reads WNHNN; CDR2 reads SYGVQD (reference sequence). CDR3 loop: CASSDGSYQETQYF. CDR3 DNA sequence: TGCGCCAGCAGTGATGGAAGCTACCAAGAGACCCAGTACTTC.

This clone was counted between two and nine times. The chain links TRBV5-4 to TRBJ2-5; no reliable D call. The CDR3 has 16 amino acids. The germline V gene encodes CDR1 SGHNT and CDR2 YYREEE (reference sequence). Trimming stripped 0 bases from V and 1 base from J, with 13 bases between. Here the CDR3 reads CASSLDPAAFQETQYF. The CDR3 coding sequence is TGTGCCAGCAGCTTGGATCCGGCCGCTTTCCAAGAGACCCAGTACTTC.

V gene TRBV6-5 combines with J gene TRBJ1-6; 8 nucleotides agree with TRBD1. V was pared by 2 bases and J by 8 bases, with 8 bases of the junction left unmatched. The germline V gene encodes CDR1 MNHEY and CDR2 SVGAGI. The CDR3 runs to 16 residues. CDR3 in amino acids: CASSYTIDRGDSPLHF. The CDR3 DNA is TGTGCCAGCAGTTACACGATAGACAGGGGTGATTCACCCCTCCACTTT.